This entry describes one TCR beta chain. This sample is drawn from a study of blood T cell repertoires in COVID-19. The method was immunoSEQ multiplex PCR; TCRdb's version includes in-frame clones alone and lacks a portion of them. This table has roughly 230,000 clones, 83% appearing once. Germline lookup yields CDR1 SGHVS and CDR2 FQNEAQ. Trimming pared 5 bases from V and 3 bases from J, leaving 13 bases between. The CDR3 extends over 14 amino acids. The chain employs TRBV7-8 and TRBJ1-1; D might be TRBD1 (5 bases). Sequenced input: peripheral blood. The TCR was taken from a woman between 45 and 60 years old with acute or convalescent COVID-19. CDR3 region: CASSPLWGDTEAFF. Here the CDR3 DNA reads TGTGCCAGCAGCCCCTTATGGGGGGACACTGAAGCTTTCTTT.